The clone carrying this T cell receptor (beta chain) was picked up one time. The data originate from a study of blood T cell repertoires in COVID-19. Sequencing was performed with immunoSEQ multiplex PCR; in TCRdb, only in-frame clones are kept and a portion is missing. The table shows roughly 330,000 clones, with around 90% occurring only once. V shed 3 bases and J 6 bases; nucleotides not matched to a gene: 8. This CDR3 region has 15 residues. Germline values: CDR1 MNHEY, CDR2 SMNVEV (reference sequence). This chain uses TRBV27 with TRBJ2-7, with 10 nucleotides matching TRBD2. Sequencing was performed on peripheral blood. The receptor was isolated from a man aged 30 to 45 with COVID-19, enrolled during active disease. The CDR3, as DNA: TGTGCCAGCAGTTTCCATCTAGCGGGGGTCGGCGAGCAGTACTTC. It translates to CASSFHLAGVGEQYF.